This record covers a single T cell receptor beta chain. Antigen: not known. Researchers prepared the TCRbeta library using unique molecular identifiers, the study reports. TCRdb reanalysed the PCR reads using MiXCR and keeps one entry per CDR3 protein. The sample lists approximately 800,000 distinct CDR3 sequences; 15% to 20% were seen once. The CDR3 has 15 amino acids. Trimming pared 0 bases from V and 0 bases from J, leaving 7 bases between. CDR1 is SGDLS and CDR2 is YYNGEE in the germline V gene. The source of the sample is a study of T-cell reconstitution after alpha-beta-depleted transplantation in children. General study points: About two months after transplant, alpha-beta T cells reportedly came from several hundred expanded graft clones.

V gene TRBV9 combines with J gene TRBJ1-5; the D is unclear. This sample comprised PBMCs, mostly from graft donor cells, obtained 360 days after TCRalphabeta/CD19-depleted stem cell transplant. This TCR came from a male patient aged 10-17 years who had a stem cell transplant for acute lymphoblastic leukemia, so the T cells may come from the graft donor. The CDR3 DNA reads TGTGCCAGCAGCGTAGAATCAGGTAGCAATCAGCCCCAGCATTTT. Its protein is CASSVESGSNQPQHF.